The clone carrying this T cell receptor (beta chain) came up a few times. Per the germline V gene, CDR1 is MNHNY and CDR2 is SVGAGI (reference sequence). The CDR3 is 14 residues long. V was pared by 4 bases and J by 3 bases, with 12 bases between. These data are taken from a study of T-cell memory formation after mild COVID-19. Each CDR3 protein gets one entry after TCRdb re-called the 5' RACE reads with MiXCR. The profile shows 540,000 or so distinct CDR3 sequences, roughly 20% of them singletons. The TCR originated in an adult woman who had mild COVID-19 (a few samples of this study predate the infection). Cell type and time point are not known. Specimen: PBMCs or a T cell subset sorted from them (not recorded which). This sequence joins TRBV6-6 and TRBJ1-1; weak D call: TRBD1 (6 bases). In nucleotides, the CDR3 is TGTGCCAGCAGTTCACAGGGTAGCGACACTGAAGCTTTCTTT. It codes for CASSSQGSDTEAFF.